Below, 21 T cell receptor beta chains from the same sample are listed, as sequenced in a study of Tregs in tolerant kidney transplant recipients. Clones were sequenced by immunoSEQ multiplex PCR, and TCRdb holds only the in-frame ones, with some missing. The repertoire holds approximately 75,000 clones, with approximately 89% as singletons. The specimen comprised Tregs from blood, sampled before the transplant. These receptors were taken from a human donor who received a combined kidney and bone marrow transplant.

The chain is built from TRBV2 and TRBJ2-7, with D possibly matching TRBD2 (5 bases). The CDR3 covers 12 residues. Between the trimmed V and J ends, which lost 7 bases and 4 bases, there was a span of 11 bases. Germline V gene sequence: CDR1 SNHLY, CDR2 FYNNEI. The CDR3 bases are TGTGCCAGCAACCGGGGAGCGTACGAGCAGTACTTC. Translation gives CASNRGAYEQYF.

This chain links TRBV14 with TRBJ1-3; D gene uncertain. Germline assignment: CDR1 SGHDN and CDR2 FVKESK. CDR3 length: 13 amino acids. Trimming shortened V by 1 base and J by 1 base, and 2 bases separated the two germline ends. The CDR3 region is CASSQGSGNTIYF. The CDR3 DNA follows: TGTGCCAGCAGCCAAGGGTCTGGAAACACCATATATTTT.

The genes are TRBV5-4 and TRBJ1-1; 10 bases agree with TRBD1. This CDR3 contains 16 residues. The germline CDR1 and CDR2 sequences are SGHNT and YYREEE (reference sequence). Trimming at V came to 4 bases and at J to 7 bases, leaving 13 bases not matched to a gene. The CDR3 loop is CASSLGQGSWVGEAFF. The CDR3 DNA sequence: TGTGCCAGCAGCCTGGGACAGGGGAGCTGGGTGGGTGAAGCTTTCTTT. Supplemented by reference TRBV5-4 and TRBJ1-1, the full variable domain reads ETGVTQSPTHLIKTRGQQVTLRCSSQSGHNTVSWYQQALGQGPQFIFQYYREEENGRGNFPPRFSGLQFPNYSSELNVNALELDDSALYLCASSLGQGSWVGEAFFGQGTRLTVV.

CDR3 sequence (DNA): TGTGCCAGCAGCACTAATTCCGGGACAGGCTACGAGCAGTACTTC. Its protein product is CASSTNSGTGYEQYF. This chain links TRBV6-5 with TRBJ2-7, with 8 bases fitting TRBD1. The CDR3 is made up of 15 amino acids. The V gene's germline CDR1 is MNHEY and CDR2 SVGAGI. J was trimmed by 3 bases and V by 6 bases; bases with no gene match: 10.

This clone was counted once. The chain combines TRBV5-1 with TRBJ2-3; TRBD1 aligns across 7 bases. The CDR3 totals 16 residues. Germline-derived CDR1 and CDR2 are SGHRS and YFSETQ. V shed 0 bases and J 3 bases; nucleotides not matched to a gene: 7. CDR3 coding DNA: TGCGCCAGCAGCTTGGCGACAGGGTCAGGGACAGATACGCAGTATTTT. Translating gives CASSLATGSGTDTQYF.

The chain links TRBV9 to TRBJ2-5, with a tentative D call TRBD1 (6 bases). From germline, CDR1 is SGDLS and CDR2 YYNGEE. V lost 2 bases and J 1 base, leaving 9 bases between the germline ends. The CDR3 sequence is 14 residues long. The CDR3 nucleotides read TGTGCCAGCAGCGTCGGACAGTTCCAAGAGACCCAGTACTTC. Residues: CASSVGQFQETQYF.

The chain employs TRBV5-6 and TRBJ1-1, with 7 bases fitting TRBD1. In germline, CDR1 is SGHDT, CDR2 YYEEEE. J was trimmed by 1 base and V by 1 base; bases with no gene match: 7. The CDR3 has 16 amino acids. The DNA for the CDR3 is TGTGCCAGCAGCTTGACCAAGGGACAGAGGAACACTGAAGCTTTCTTT. It specifies CASSLTKGQRNTEAFF.

The chain is built from TRBV2 and TRBJ2-1; TRBD2 matches 13 bases. J lost 6 bases, V lost 8 bases, and 7 bases had no gene match. Germline V CDR1 and CDR2: SNHLY, FYNNEI. CDR3 length equals 15 residues. The CDR3 DNA reads TGTGCCAGCGGGACTAGCGGGAAAGGGGCCAATGAGCAGTTCTTC. This sequence encodes CASGTSGKGANEQFF. Together with reference TRBV2 and TRBJ2-1, the CDR3 gives the full variable domain: EPEVTQTPSHQVTQMGQEVILRCVPISNHLYFYWYRQILGQKVEFLVSFYNNEISEKSEIFDDQFSVERPDGSNFTLKIRSTKLEDSAMYFCASGTSGKGANEQFFGPGTRLTVL.

V gene TRBV7-2 combines with J gene TRBJ1-1; D gene uncertain. CDR3 length: 13 amino acids. Germline values: CDR1 SGHTA, CDR2 FQGNSA. The V gene lost 1 base and the J gene lost 6 bases, with 9 bases spanning the gap. The CDR3 DNA sequence: TGTGCCAGCAGCTTAGGATTTGGCCCTGAAGCTTTCTTT. Translated, it gives CASSLGFGPEAFF. The full variable domain, with the rest looked up from reference TRBV7-2 and TRBJ1-1, is GAGVSQSPSNKVTEKGKDVELRCDPISGHTALYWYRQSLGQGLEFLIYFQGNSAPDKSGLPSDRFSAERTGGSVSTLTIQRTQQEDSAVYLCASSLGFGPEAFFGQGTRLTVV.

V is TRBV5-6 and J is TRBJ1-2; D unclear. Trimming took off 3 bases at V and 1 base at J, with 10 bases between the two ends. This CDR3 contains 14 residues. Germline CDR1 SGHDT, CDR2 YYEEEE. The CDR3 loop reads CASSYGRGNYGYTF. CDR3 nucleotide sequence: TGTGCCAGCAGCTACGGACGGGGTAACTATGGCTACACCTTC.

In its sample, this clone was seen once. This chain links TRBV25-1 with TRBJ1-4; D gene unclear. There are 17 residues in the CDR3. V lost 4 bases and J lost 7, with 22 bases in between. Germline lookup yields CDR1 MGHDK and CDR2 SYGVNS. The CDR3 nucleotides are TGTGCCAGCAGTGGGGGTGCGGGGAATCAGATCGGTGAAAAACTGTTTTTT. This gives the protein CASSGGAGNQIGEKLFF.

The rearrangement joins TRBV10-3 to TRBJ2-7; 7 nucleotides match TRBD1. This CDR3 region has 16 residues. V trimming: 3 bases; J trimming: 2 bases; junction bases outside the gene matches: 10. The V gene's germline CDR1 is ENHRY and CDR2 SYGVKD. CDR3 residues: CAISDARTGLTYEQYF. The CDR3 coding sequence is TGTGCCATCAGTGATGCCCGGACAGGCCTAACCTACGAGCAGTACTTC.

V is TRBV5-4 and J is TRBJ2-3; 14 bases are a match to TRBD2. The V gene end was trimmed by 5 bases and the J gene end by 5 bases; junction bases not matched to a gene: 7. Germline CDR1 SGHNT, CDR2 YYREEE (reference sequence). The CDR3 is 16 residues long. CDR3 loop: CASRGGTSGSRDTQYF. CDR3 DNA sequence: TGTGCCAGCAGGGGAGGGACTAGCGGGAGTCGAGATACGCAGTATTTT.

The chain couples TRBV6-5 to TRBJ2-3; 7 bases line up with TRBD2. This CDR3 is built from 13 residues. In germline, CDR1 is MNHEY, CDR2 SVGAGI. The junction had 6 bases not matched to a gene; V was cut back by 6 bases and J by 6 bases. CDR3 coding DNA: TGTGCCAGCAGCCGACTAGCAATGGATACGCAGTATTTT. Translating it yields CASSRLAMDTQYF.

V usage is TRBV5-8 and J usage is TRBJ1-4, with D perhaps matching TRBD1 (6 bases). This CDR3 has 16 residues. Germline V gene data show CDR1 as SGHTS and CDR2 as YDEGEE. V was shortened by 5 bases and J by 4 bases, with 18 bases between the two germline ends. The CDR3 spells CASRTKSRGFNEKLFF. The CDR3 DNA reads as TGTGCCAGCAGAACAAAATCCAGGGGATTTAATGAAAAACTGTTTTTT.

V gene TRBV2 combines with J gene TRBJ1-2, with D perhaps matching TRBD1 (6 bases). V lost 7 bases, J lost 4 bases, and 10 bases lay in between. In germline, CDR1 is SNHLY, CDR2 FYNNEI. CDR3 length equals 12 residues. CDR3 coding DNA: TGTGCCAGCATTCAGGGGATCTATGGCTACACCTTC. Translation gives CASIQGIYGYTF.

The V gene is TRBV19, the J gene TRBJ1-3; unclear D gene. V was pared by 5 bases and J by 0 bases, with 14 bases between. CDR1 is LNHDA, CDR2 SQIVND, per germline (reference sequence). The CDR3 spans 16 residues. In DNA form, the CDR3 reads TGTGCCAGTAGTCGGCCGGGGTCAGACTCTGGAAACACCATATATTTT. Translation gives CASSRPGSDSGNTIYF.

V usage is TRBV10-3 and J usage is TRBJ2-1; 7 nucleotides line up with TRBD2. Trimming took 10 bases from V and 5 from J; bases not matched to a gene: 8. Germline V gene data show CDR1 as ENHRY and CDR2 as SYGVKD. The CDR3 contains 13 residues. The CDR3 sequence: CATSSGTNNEQFF. CDR3 bases: TGTGCCACATCCAGCGGGACGAACAATGAGCAGTTCTTC.

The chain couples TRBV9 to TRBJ2-2; D unclear. The CDR3 loop spans 16 amino acids. V was cut by 0 bases and J by 5 bases, with 14 bases left in between. Germline lookup yields CDR1 SGDLS and CDR2 YYNGEE. The CDR3 region has the DNA TGTGCCAGCAGCGTAGAGGGTCAGTGGGAAACCGGGGAGCTGTTTTTT. This translates into CASSVEGQWETGELFF.

The chain carries TRBV7-9 and TRBJ2-1, with TRBD2 matching 10 bases. The germline gives CDR1 SEHNR, CDR2 FQNEAQ (reference sequence). CDR3 length equals 18 residues. After removal of 2 bases from V and 8 bases from J, the junction contained 15 bases not matched to a gene. CDR3 nucleotides: TGTGCCAGCAGCTTACTCAGGACTAGCGGAAAAGGGGTCTATGAGCAGTTCTTC. Amino acids: CASSLLRTSGKGVYEQFF.

This chain joins TRBV28 and TRBJ2-2; unclear D gene. In germline, CDR1 is MDHEN, CDR2 SYDVKM. Trimming took off 4 bases at V and 3 bases at J, with 18 bases between the two ends. This CDR3 has 17 residues. CDR3 nucleotide sequence: TGTGCCAGCAGTTCCCCCCCGGGTTACCATTACACCGGGGAGCTGTTTTTT. Protein: CASSSPPGYHYTGELFF.